The T cell receptor (beta chain) described here comes from a study of shared clonotypes between healthy human individuals (dated by TCRdb to the early 2020s). General notes on the study: The cohort comprised a couple of women and three men aged 18 to 49 years. Libraries were prepared and TCR repertoires were sequenced by different laboratories using diverse techniques, in order to increase sequencing depth and limit assay-specific biases. To estimate repertoire size and how much clonotypes are shared between individuals, the study performed deep sequencing of blood TCR repertoires from 4 to 6 healthy adults. For each donor, three plates each were used for CD4 naive and CD4 memory, two plates were used for CD8 naive, and one plate was used for CD8 memory. Per donor, leukapheresis produced somewhere between about 0.94 and 8.9 billion PBMCs. Overall study outcomes, separate from this receptor: Sampling was restricted to blood, and TCR repertoires in tissues likely differ from the TCR repertoires found in blood. Even with the large sequencing depth, rarefaction of the sorted-subset datasets indicated that sequencing was incomplete. Based on pairwise subsampling, the degree of clonotype sharing among donors was expected to be affected by sequencing depth. Compared with non-shared clonotypes, the clonotypes found in all four sorted-subset donors had higher generation probabilities. When several donors were compared, the shared fraction of clonotypes was roughly 5% for naive CD4, around 3.5% for naive CD8, roughly 2.5% for memory CD4, and around 0.37% for memory CD8. The small number of donors limited the genetic and exposure-history diversity represented. Naive subsets generally had larger estimated clonotype richness than memory subsets did.

On this clone itself: The target of this receptor is not known. Per-base quality was not reported, and no clone a single base away is much larger than it. Other DNA sequences in this sample translate to the same CDR3.

Based on the germline V gene, the CDR1 and CDR2 sequences are MDHEN and SYDVKM. V drops 5 bases and J drops 7 bases, leaving 11 bases in between. Counted from cysteine to phenylalanine, this CDR3 has 12 amino acids. Only the CDR3 DNA is retained, 36 bases long and in frame from the first base. Using the deep immunoSEQ assay, TCR CDR3 regions were amplified from genomic DNA by multiplex PCR. Extracted genomic DNA from each cell subset was distributed evenly across all wells of several immunoSEQ 96-well plates, and each plate was treated as a replicate. Each replicate PCR for sorted subsets received around 200 ng genomic DNA, equal to tens of thousands of T cell genomes. Purified libraries were quantified with a Qubit 3.0 fluorometer, sized on a Bioanalyzer 2100, and re-quantified with the KAPA Library Quantification kit. Every immunoSEQ 96-well plate was sequenced on a dedicated single-read 150-cycle Illumina NextSeq 550 flow cell. On the authors' methods: The immunoSEQ output contained only junctional sequences without quality scores, so filtering could not match that applied to full-length reads. To assign V/J genes and CDR3, sequences were annotated against IMGT germline references using PyIR, a Python wrapper for IgBLAST v1.9. Reads with weak V/J assignments (E-value above 1e-6), missing CDR3, stop codons, out-of-frame junctions, or ambiguous translated residues were removed. A V3J clonotype was defined by an identical inferred V gene, J gene, and CDR3 amino acid sequence. Percentage overlap between repertoires was calculated by dividing the number of shared unique clonotypes by the size of the smaller repertoire. Repertoire richness was assessed with RTK rarefaction, the Chao1 estimator, and Recon v2.1 estimates of unobserved clonotypes. OLGA was used to compute generation probabilities for all TCRbeta clonotypes that the gDNA method yielded from a few donors. TCRdb limited this immuneACCESS table to in-frame rearrangements with V and J called. A share of clones is missing; checked studies link under half to unresolved V genes, and the rest is unexplained. V, J and clone size are those of that table, while D and trimming were read from the DNA. This sample has 1.5 million to 1.9 million clones in its table, and approximately 98% of those were observed once. The ten largest clones add up to roughly 0.45% of the sample.

The donors were healthy, HIV-negative adults with no recently reported acute infections or vaccinations. Every donor was a Caucasian adult residing in Nashville, Tennessee, USA. CD4+ T cells were enriched by magnetic negative selection; naive cells were then positively selected on CD45RA, and the negative fraction formed the memory subset. Blood was collected by leukapheresis, and PBMCs were isolated by Ficoll-Histopaque density gradient centrifugation and then cryopreserved in liquid nitrogen vapor phase. Analytical flow cytometry was used to check the purity and quantity of every magnetically sorted T cell population. Genomic DNA was isolated from each sorted fraction and quantified by UV absorbance on a Nanodrop 2000c.

Sequencing used naive CD4+ T cells sorted from blood. The sample's cell subset or site, from its label and the paper: CD45RA+ positively selected. This sequence uses TRBV28 and TRBJ1-2, with the D segment identity uncertain. This TCR was recovered from a man younger than 40 in good health. The DNA reads TGTGCCAGCAGTCCCCCCGGCAGTGGCTACACCTTC. It specifies CASSPPGSGYTF.